The next 24 T cell receptor beta chains were all read from a single sample in a study of blood T cells in healthy people across ages. For the second PCR, which ran for roughly 7 to 11 cycles, a sample-barcoded 5' primer and a J-beta primer mix were used. In TCRdb, the 5' RACE reads were re-called with MiXCR into one record per CDR3 protein. The repertoire consists of fewer than 1,000,000 distinct CDR3 sequences, with around 42% occurring once and the leading ten covering about a fifth. The sample was blood. These receptors all come from a man aged 55 to 70 in good health.

This chain joins TRBV2 and TRBJ2-1; D call uncertain. V shed 3 bases and J shed 0 bases, with 12 bases lying between them. Germline V CDR1 and CDR2: SNHLY, FYNNEI. This CDR3 has 16 residues. CDR3 DNA sequence: TGTGCCAGCAGTGATGGTCGGAATCCCTCCTACAATGAGCAGTTCTTC. Translated: CASSDGRNPSYNEQFF.

The chain uses TRBV29-1 and TRBJ1-5, with D uncertain. Germline V lookup: CDR1 SQVTM, CDR2 ANQGSEA. Trimming cost V 7 bases and J 2 bases, with 12 bases left between them. This CDR3 contains 13 residues. The CDR3 sequence is CSADEYGNQPQHF. As DNA, the CDR3 is TGCAGCGCTGATGAGTATGGCAATCAGCCCCAGCATTTT.

The V and J genes are TRBV7-2 and TRBJ2-5; 11 nucleotides match TRBD2. The end of the DNA fits TRBJ2-7 better, so the J call may be wrong. This CDR3 spans 14 amino acids. Germline V lookup: CDR1 SGHTA, CDR2 FQGNSA. The CDR3 spells CASSFSGGDYEQYF. The CDR3 DNA follows: TGTGCCAGCAGCTTTAGCGGGGGGGACTACGAGCAGTACTTC.

This clonotype appeared many times. The chain combines TRBV9 with TRBJ2-7, with D perhaps being TRBD1 or TRBD2 (5 bases each). The CDR3 loop spans 15 amino acids. Trimming cost V 3 bases and J 3 bases, with 16 bases left between them. CDR1 and CDR2 from the germline V gene are SGDLS and YYNGEE. The CDR3 DNA reads TGTGCCAGCAGCGCCCAACCGGGGCAAAGCTACGAGCAGTACTTC. The encoded protein is CASSAQPGQSYEQYF.

The chain carries TRBV20-1 and TRBJ2-1, with TRBD2 matching 13 bases. The ends lost 0 bases at V and 12 bases at J; junction bases unmatched: 8. This CDR3 is 15 amino acids long. Germline V lookup: CDR1 DFQATT, CDR2 SNEGSKA (reference sequence). In DNA, the CDR3 is TGCAGTGCTAGAGAAGCGACTAGCGGGGGGATAAGGCAGTTCTTC. Translated: CSAREATSGGIRQFF.

The chain employs TRBV24-1 and TRBJ2-3; D unresolved. The CDR3 loop spans 15 amino acids. V lost 1 base and J lost 1, with 8 bases in between. Germline assignment: CDR1 KGHDR and CDR2 SFDVKD. CDR3 nucleotide sequence: TGTGCCACCAGTGATTTCATTGCCGGCACAGATACGCAGTATTTT. It translates to CATSDFIAGTDTQYF.

This clonotype was observed a single time. This chain uses TRBV4-3 with TRBJ1-1; 7 nucleotides line up with TRBD1. The CDR3 sequence is 16 residues long. Germline V gene data show CDR1 as LGHNA and CDR2 as YSLEER. V trimming: 3 bases; J trimming: 1 base; junction bases outside the gene matches: 8. CDR3 residues: CASSHLWTGGNTEAFF. Here the CDR3 DNA reads TGCGCCAGCAGCCACCTTTGGACAGGAGGGAACACTGAAGCTTTCTTT.

The count of this clonotype is one. This may stem from a read error, because a much larger clone lies one nucleotide away. V is TRBV29-1 and J is TRBJ2-7; TRBD2 matches at 7 bases. Germline V gene data show CDR1 as SQVTM and CDR2 as ANQGSEA. The CDR3 covers 15 residues. V lost 4 bases, J lost 2 bases, and 11 bases stayed unmatched. CDR3 bases: TGCAGCGTTGCGGGGAGGGAGGGGCCTCCCTACGAGCAGTACTTC. It encodes CSVAGREGPPYEQYF.

This clonotype was observed a handful of times. The chain recombines TRBV6-2 or TRBV6-3 with TRBJ2-5; 10 bases line up with TRBD2. CDR1 MNHEY and CDR2 SVGEGT come from the germline V gene. J gave up 1 base and V 2 bases, and 4 bases lay outside the gene matches. The CDR3 extends over 16 amino acids. DNA for the CDR3: TGTGCCAGCAGTTACGCCGGACTAGCGGCCCAAGAGACCCAGTACTTC. The encoded protein is CASSYAGLAAQETQYF.

CDR3 sequence (DNA): TGCGCCAGCAGCGTACAGGGTCGGGACGAGCAGTACTTC. Its translation is CASSVQGRDEQYF. The chain links TRBV5-1 to TRBJ2-5; TRBD1 might be the D (6 bases). The J call could be wrong; TRBJ2-7 is a better fit for the DNA end. Per the germline V gene, CDR1 is SGHRS and CDR2 is YFSETQ. This CDR3 has 13 residues.

The CDR3 spells CASSTPGGDYEQYF. The CDR3 bases are TGTGCCAGCAGTACCCCAGGGGGCGACTACGAGCAGTACTTC. The V gene is TRBV6-6, the J gene TRBJ2-7, with 8 bases identical to TRBD1. The CDR3 has 14 amino acids. The V segment lost 5 bases and the J segment 3 bases; nucleotides outside the gene matches: 6. Germline CDR1 is MNHNY and CDR2 is SVGAGI (reference sequence).

The chain combines TRBV29-1 with TRBJ2-5; TRBD2 aligns across 7 bases. The CDR3 has 14 residues. The J segment lost 2 bases and the V segment lost 5 bases, leaving 8 bases of the junction unmatched. Germline V gene lookup returns CDR1 SQVTM and CDR2 ANQGSEA. The CDR3, as DNA: TGCAGCGTTTTCCTAGCGGTGAAACAAGAGACCCAGTACTTC. It specifies CSVFLAVKQETQYF.

In this sample, this clonotype turned up a few times. The chain recombines TRBV7-2 with TRBJ1-2; D might be TRBD1 (5 bases). Trimming shortened V by 7 bases and J by 3 bases, and 18 bases separated the two germline ends. This CDR3 region has 15 residues. Germline CDR1 and CDR2: SGHTA and FQGNSA. The CDR3 DNA is TGTGCCAGCACCTTCACGGGGGAATCCTACTATGGCTACACCTTC. It codes for CASTFTGESYYGYTF.

The gene calls are TRBV29-1 and TRBJ2-6; no reliable D call. Germline CDR1 reads SQVTM; CDR2 reads ANQGSEA. CDR3 length: 15 amino acids. The germline V and J ends were trimmed by 5 bases and 0 bases, with 11 bases remaining between them. The CDR3 spells CSVSSFLSGANVLTF. The CDR3 DNA reads as TGCAGCGTTTCATCGTTTCTCTCTGGGGCCAACGTCCTGACTTTC.

This clonotype was detected only a few times. The rearrangement joins TRBV6-2 or TRBV6-3 to TRBJ1-1, with a weak D call TRBD1 (5 bases). Germline-derived CDR1 and CDR2 are MNHEY and SVGEGT. V was pared by 0 bases and J by 11 bases, with 16 bases between. The CDR3 sequence is 14 residues long. The CDR3 region has the DNA TGTGCCAGCAGTTACTCGAGTAGACGGGGGAGCGCTTTCTTT. It is translated as CASSYSSRRGSAFF.

The rearrangement links TRBV6-1 to TRBJ1-2, with TRBD1 identical over 8 bases. Germline values: CDR1 MNHNS, CDR2 SASEGT. V lost 4 bases to trimming and J lost 1 base; unmatched junction nucleotides: 8. The CDR3 has 16 residues. The CDR3 sequence: CASSGRTGRYNYGYTF. CDR3 DNA: TGTGCCAGCAGTGGTAGGACAGGGAGGTATAACTATGGCTACACCTTC.

This clonotype occurred a few times. This chain connects TRBV7-2 to TRBJ2-2; no clear D. V was pared by 0 bases and J by 4 bases, with 12 bases between. The CDR3 runs to 16 residues. Germline V lookup: CDR1 SGHTA, CDR2 FQGNSA. The CDR3 loop is CASSLAGSRGTGELFF. CDR3 nucleotide sequence: TGTGCCAGCAGCTTAGCAGGGTCCCGTGGCACCGGGGAGCTGTTTTTT.

In this sample, this clonotype turned up a few times. The chain couples TRBV15 to TRBJ1-4; D is possibly TRBD1 (5 bases). The germline V gene encodes CDR1 LNHNV and CDR2 YYDKDF (reference sequence). Trimming cost V 3 bases and J 0 bases, with 11 bases left between them. The CDR3 is 16 residues long. The DNA of the CDR3 is TGTGCCACCAGCAGCACCCGACAGCCAACTAATGAAAAACTGTTTTTT. It codes for CATSSTRQPTNEKLFF.

This clonotype showed up just a few times. This chain uses TRBV29-1 with TRBJ1-5; no reliable D call. V was pared by 5 bases and J by 0 bases, with 8 bases between. This CDR3 contains 13 residues. The germline gives CDR1 SQVTM, CDR2 ANQGSEA. Written as DNA, the CDR3 is TGCAGCGTTACAGTGAATAGCAATCAGCCCCAGCATTTT. As protein: CSVTVNSNQPQHF.

The table lists this clonotype with a few counts. This rearrangement joins TRBV7-2 to TRBJ2-3, with D possibly TRBD2 on 6 matching bases. The CDR3 spans 16 residues. Germline V gives CDR1 SGHTA, CDR2 FQGNSA. The germline V and J ends were trimmed by 5 bases and 0 bases, with 15 bases remaining between them. The CDR3 nucleotides are TGTGCCAGCAGCCCCACTCCGGGACTTAGCACAGATACGCAGTATTTT. Translation: CASSPTPGLSTDTQYF. The full variable domain, completed using reference TRBV7-2 and TRBJ2-3, is GAGVSQSPSNKVTEKGKDVELRCDPISGHTALYWYRQSLGQGLEFLIYFQGNSAPDKSGLPSDRFSAERTGGSVSTLTIQRTQQEDSAVYLCASSPTPGLSTDTQYFGPGTRLTVL.

The chain joins TRBV7-2 to TRBJ2-3; D may be TRBD2 (5 bases). The CDR3 has 17 amino acids. Trimming stripped 1 base from V and 6 bases from J, with 20 bases between. Per germline, CDR1 SGHTA and CDR2 FQGNSA. Here the CDR3 reads CASSLVIAGVITDTQYF. Here the CDR3 DNA reads TGTGCCAGCAGCTTAGTTATTGCCGGGGTGATCACCGATACGCAGTATTTT.

V usage is TRBV9 and J usage is TRBJ2-7; 13 bases are a match to TRBD2. The V and J ends lost 3 bases and 5 bases, in that order; junction bases with no gene match: 2. This CDR3 comprises 14 residues. Germline lookup yields CDR1 SGDLS and CDR2 YYNGEE. The CDR3 is CASSALAGGHEQYF. The CDR3 nucleotides read TGTGCCAGCAGCGCACTAGCGGGGGGGCACGAGCAGTACTTC.

The gene calls are TRBV29-1 and TRBJ2-3; tentative D call: TRBD2 (6 bases). CDR1 and CDR2 (germline): SQVTM, ANQGSEA. Trimming took 5 bases from V and 0 from J, leaving 12 bases between them. CDR3 length: 14 residues. The CDR3 spells CSVSFGGSTDTQYF. In nucleotides, the CDR3 is TGCAGCGTTTCGTTCGGAGGGAGCACAGATACGCAGTATTTT.

This clonotype turned up a few times. The V and J genes are TRBV11-3 and TRBJ2-7; D is perhaps TRBD1 (5 bases). From germline, CDR1 is SGHNT and CDR2 YENEEA. V gave up 3 bases and J gave up 0 bases, with 9 bases separating them. The length of the CDR3 is 14 residues. The CDR3 DNA reads TGTGCCAGCAGCTTTTCAGGGAACTCCTACGAGCAGTACTTC. Translation: CASSFSGNSYEQYF.